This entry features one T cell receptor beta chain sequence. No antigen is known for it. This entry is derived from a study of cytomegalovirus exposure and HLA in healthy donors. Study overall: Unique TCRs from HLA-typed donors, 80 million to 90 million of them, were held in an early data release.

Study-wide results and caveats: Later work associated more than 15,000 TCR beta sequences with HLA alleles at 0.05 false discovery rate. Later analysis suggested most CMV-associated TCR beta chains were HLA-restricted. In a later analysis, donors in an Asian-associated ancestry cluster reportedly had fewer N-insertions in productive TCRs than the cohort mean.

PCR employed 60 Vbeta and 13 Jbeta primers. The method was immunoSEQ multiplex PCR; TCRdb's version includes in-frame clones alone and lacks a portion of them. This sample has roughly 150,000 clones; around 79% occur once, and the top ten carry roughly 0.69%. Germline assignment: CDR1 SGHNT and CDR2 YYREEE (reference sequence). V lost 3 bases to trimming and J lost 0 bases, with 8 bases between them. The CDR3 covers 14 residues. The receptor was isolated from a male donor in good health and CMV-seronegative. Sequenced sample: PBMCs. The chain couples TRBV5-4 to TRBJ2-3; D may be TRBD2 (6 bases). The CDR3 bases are TGTGCCAGCAGCTCCGGGACTAGCACAGATACGCAGTATTTT. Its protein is CASSSGTSTDTQYF.